This T cell receptor beta chain was identified in a study of blood T cells in healthy people across ages. This CDR3 is built from 15 residues. V lost 1 base and J lost 4; bases outside the gene matches: 4. Alongside a J-beta primer mix, a sample-barcoded 5' primer served in a second PCR lasting roughly 6 to 11 cycles. Each TCR beta cDNA got a 12-nucleotide random molecular identifier. A single record per CDR3 protein comes from TCRdb applying MiXCR to the 5' RACE reads. In the table there are 800,000 to 1,300,000 distinct CDR3 sequences, about 23% of which are singletons. The same data also went into a second study, on T cells of mothers and their children. That paper adds: Evidence of persistent microchimeric T cell clones was absent.

Sequenced input: blood. The sequence was collected from a girl aged 2 to 9 in good health. The gene calls are TRBV12-3 or TRBV12-4 and TRBJ2-7; TRBD1 agrees at 10 bases. CDR3 loop: CASSLEDRGLYEQYF. The CDR3 nucleotides read TGTGCCAGCAGTTTAGAAGACAGGGGGCTATACGAGCAGTACTTC.